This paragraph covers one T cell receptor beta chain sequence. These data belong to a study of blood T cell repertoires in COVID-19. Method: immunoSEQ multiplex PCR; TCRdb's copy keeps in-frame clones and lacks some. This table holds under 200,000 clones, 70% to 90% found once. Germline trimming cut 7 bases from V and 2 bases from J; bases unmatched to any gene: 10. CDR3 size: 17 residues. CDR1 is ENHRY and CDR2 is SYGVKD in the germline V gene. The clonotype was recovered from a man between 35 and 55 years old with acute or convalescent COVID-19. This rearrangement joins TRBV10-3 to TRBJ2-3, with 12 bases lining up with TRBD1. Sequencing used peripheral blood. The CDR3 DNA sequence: TGTGCCATCACTCCAACCGGGACAGGGGGCTACACAGATACGCAGTATTTT. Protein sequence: CAITPTGTGGYTDTQYF.